This T cell receptor (beta chain) appears in the sequencing data of a study of blood T cell repertoires in COVID-19. Across the study: Samples of COVID-19 (acute and convalescent) were obtained from the United States, Italy and Spain.

The CDR3 has 16 amino acids. From germline, CDR1 is SGHTA and CDR2 FQGNSA. Deletions cut 5 bases from V and 6 bases from J, with 19 bases between. Produced via immunoSEQ multiplex PCR; TCRdb's table is partial and in-frame only. The sample shows around 130,000 clones, approximately 85% of them seen only once. The receptor was derived from a man in his fifties or sixties with acute or convalescent COVID-19. The V call is TRBV7-2, the J call TRBJ1-4; a possible D gene is TRBD1 (5 bases). Sequenced material: peripheral blood. The CDR3 is CASSVVKGRHDEKLFF. The CDR3 DNA follows: TGTGCCAGCAGCGTGGTGAAGGGGAGGCACGATGAAAAACTGTTTTTT.